This T cell receptor (beta chain) derives from a study of blood T cell repertoires in COVID-19. Repertoires were generated with immunoSEQ multiplex PCR, while TCRdb's copy carries only in-frame clones and drops some. The repertoire holds around 330,000 clones, with roughly 85% as singletons. The CDR3 is 12 residues long. The germline V gene has CDR1 MGHDK and CDR2 SYGVNS. Deletions cut 6 bases from V and 3 bases from J, with 8 bases between. Specimen: PBMCs or T cells enriched from blood (not recorded which). V and J are TRBV25-1 and TRBJ1-2; D call uncertain. The sequence was obtained from a woman in her 30s who had been exposed to COVID-19. Written as DNA, the CDR3 is TGTGCCAGCAGCCCCTCAGACTATGGCTACACCTTC. Its protein product is CASSPSDYGYTF.